The 20 T cell receptor beta chains below were found in one sample sequenced in a study of cytomegalovirus exposure and HLA in healthy donors. Use of 60 Vbeta and 13 Jbeta primers characterized the PCR. Sequenced by immunoSEQ multiplex PCR; TCRdb stores in-frame clones only, minus some. In the table there are fewer than 250,000 clones, about 80% of which are singletons. The sample consisted of PBMCs. The receptors were sampled from a woman between 35 and 50 years old in good health and CMV-seronegative.

The chain links TRBV7-9 to TRBJ1-2; D perhaps matches TRBD1 (5 bases). The germline V gene has CDR1 SEHNR and CDR2 FQNEAQ (reference sequence). CDR3 size: 13 residues. Trimming pared 6 bases from V and 9 bases from J, leaving 17 bases between. The CDR3 here is CASSIAGERSYTF. CDR3 sequence (DNA): TGTGCCAGCAGTATAGCGGGGGAACGGAGCTACACCTTC.

V is TRBV6-5 and J is TRBJ1-5; D is possibly TRBD1 (5 bases). The CDR3 totals 14 residues. Germline V gene lookup returns CDR1 MNHEY and CDR2 SVGAGI. V lost 6 bases to trimming and J lost 6 bases, with 15 bases between them. CDR3: CASRAARGSQPQHF. CDR3 bases: TGTGCCAGCAGAGCGGCGCGGGGGTCTCAGCCCCAGCATTTT.

The gene calls are TRBV14 and TRBJ2-3; maybe TRBD2 (6 bases). V dropped 3 bases and J dropped 4 bases, with 20 bases sitting between them. The CDR3 runs to 17 residues. CDR1 and CDR2 (germline): SGHDN, FVKESK. CDR3 in amino acids: CASSHRERGIGPDTQYF. DNA of the CDR3: TGTGCCAGCAGCCACAGAGAACGGGGGATCGGTCCAGATACGCAGTATTTT.

The chain has TRBV28 and TRBJ1-1, with no clear D. V dropped 8 bases and J dropped 8 bases, with 21 bases sitting between them. Germline CDR1 is MDHEN and CDR2 is SYDVKM. The CDR3 extends over 14 amino acids. The CDR3 nucleotides are TGTGCCAGCTCCTTAACGGGGTACAGCCCCGAAGCTTTCTTT. Amino acids: CASSLTGYSPEAFF.

This clone was observed a few times. CDR3 region: CAWSVQGTQPQHF. The CDR3 DNA reads TGTGCCTGGAGTGTTCAGGGTACTCAGCCCCAGCATTTT. The chain combines TRBV30 with TRBJ1-5; D may be TRBD1 (5 bases). CDR1 GTSNPN and CDR2 SVGIG come from the germline V gene (reference sequence). Deletions cut 0 bases from V and 6 bases from J, with 9 bases between. The CDR3 consists of 13 residues.

With regard to this clone: At the DNA level, this CDR3 is encoded by other sequences in the same sample as well. The rearrangement links TRBV7-3 to TRBJ2-1; a weak D match, TRBD2 (6 bases). This CDR3 region has 15 residues. Between the trimmed V and J ends, which lost 3 bases and 1 base, there was a span of 10 bases. Germline V gene lookup returns CDR1 SGHTA and CDR2 FQGTGA. The DNA of the CDR3 is TGTGCCAGCAGCTTGGGGGGAGCGTCCTACAATGAGCAGTTCTTC. This codes for CASSLGGASYNEQFF.

This clone has just a few counts. The chain has TRBV5-4 and TRBJ2-2, with D possibly TRBD2 on 6 matching bases. Germline V gives CDR1 SGHNT, CDR2 YYREEE (reference sequence). V dropped 1 base and J dropped 4 bases, with 14 bases sitting between them. This CDR3 region has 16 residues. CDR3 bases: TGTGCCAGCAGCTTGACCGGACTAACCGTCACCGGGGAGCTGTTTTTT. This gives the protein CASSLTGLTVTGELFF. Based on the CDR3 plus reference TRBV5-4 and TRBJ2-2, the full variable domain is ETGVTQSPTHLIKTRGQQVTLRCSSQSGHNTVSWYQQALGQGPQFIFQYYREEENGRGNFPPRFSGLQFPNYSSELNVNALELDDSALYLCASSLTGLTVTGELFFGEGSRLTVL.

This chain uses TRBV5-4 with TRBJ1-1, with a tentative D call TRBD1 (5 bases). The CDR3 loop spans 13 amino acids. Per the germline V gene, CDR1 is SGHNT and CDR2 is YYREEE (reference sequence). Trimming pared 3 bases from V and 3 bases from J, leaving 9 bases between. CDR3 in amino acids: CASSSMTDTEAFF. CDR3 nucleotide sequence: TGTGCCAGCAGCTCGATGACAGACACTGAAGCTTTCTTT.

V usage is TRBV6-5 and J usage is TRBJ1-1; D perhaps matches TRBD1 (6 bases). The V gene's germline CDR1 is MNHEY and CDR2 SVGAGI. The V end was cut by 5 bases, the J end by 5 bases, with 12 bases between. The CDR3 length is 13 residues. CDR3 region: CASSTDSPTEAFF. CDR3 in DNA: TGTGCCAGCAGTACGGACAGTCCTACTGAAGCTTTCTTT.

This sequence joins TRBV7-3 and TRBJ2-1; 7 bases align to TRBD2. The J segment lost 6 bases and the V segment lost 1 base, leaving 3 bases of the junction unmatched. Looked up from germline, CDR1 is SGHTA and CDR2 is FQGTGA. CDR3 length equals 14 residues. The CDR3 protein is CASSLSSSGNEQFF. The CDR3 DNA follows: TGTGCCAGCAGCTTAAGTTCTAGCGGCAATGAGCAGTTCTTC. The variable domain in full, completed from reference TRBV7-3 and TRBJ2-1, reads GAGVSQTPSNKVTEKGKYVELRCDPISGHTALYWYRQSLGQGPEFLIYFQGTGAADDSGLPNDRFFAVRPEGSVSTLKIQRTERGDSAVYLCASSLSSSGNEQFFGPGTRLTVL.

J is TRBJ1-2 and V is TRBV11-2; the match to TRBD1 covers 7 bases. The CDR3 sequence is 15 residues long. The V segment lost 2 bases and the J segment 5 bases; nucleotides outside the gene matches: 8. Germline V gene data show CDR1 as SGHAT and CDR2 as FQNNGV. CDR3 sequence: CASSLRTGGGYGYTF. In nucleotides, the CDR3 is TGTGCCAGCAGCTTACGGACAGGAGGGGGATATGGCTACACCTTC.

V gene TRBV6-5 combines with J gene TRBJ2-7, with a possible D match to TRBD2 (5 bases). Germline V CDR1 and CDR2: MNHEY, SVGAGI. The length of the CDR3 is 15 residues. The V gene lost 5 bases and the J gene lost 4 bases, with 18 bases spanning the gap. CDR3 bases: TGTGCCAGCAGTCCCACGTACGAGGGCCTATACGAGCAGTACTTC. It specifies CASSPTYEGLYEQYF.

This clone came up a few times. The chain links TRBV11-1 to TRBJ2-1; 10 nucleotides line up with TRBD2. With 5 bases clipped from V and 8 bases from J, the junction kept 12 bases outside the gene matches. The CDR3 length is 16 residues. The V gene's germline CDR1 is SGHAT and CDR2 FQDESV (reference sequence). The CDR3, as DNA: TGTGCCAGCAGCCTCATGGCGCTAGCGGGAGATTATGAGCAGTTCTTC. Residues: CASSLMALAGDYEQFF.

V gene TRBV7-2 combines with J gene TRBJ2-7; 7 bases map to TRBD2. There are 13 residues in the CDR3. Germline-derived CDR1 and CDR2 are SGHTA and FQGNSA. Unmatched junction bases numbered 6, after V lost 4 bases and J lost 6 bases. The CDR3 region has the DNA TGTGCCAGCAGCTACTGGCCTAGCGGCGAGCAGTACTTC. It specifies CASSYWPSGEQYF.

The chain has TRBV30 and TRBJ2-5; no definite D call. Germline-derived CDR1 and CDR2 are GTSNPN and SVGIG (reference sequence). V lost 2 bases and J 2 bases, leaving 9 bases between the germline ends. The CDR3 extends over 13 amino acids. The CDR3 DNA sequence: TGTGCCTGGAGTAGGAGCGCTCAAGAGACCCAGTACTTC. Translated, it gives CAWSRSAQETQYF.

This chain links TRBV4-3 with TRBJ1-2; 7 bases are shared with TRBD1. CDR1 is LGHNA and CDR2 is YSLEER in the germline V gene. Germline trimming cut 1 base from V and 3 bases from J; bases unmatched to any gene: 5. This CDR3 has 15 amino acids. Here the CDR3 reads CASSQGGTEDYGYTF. The CDR3 DNA reads as TGCGCCAGCAGCCAAGGTGGGACAGAGGACTATGGCTACACCTTC.

The rearrangement links TRBV18 to TRBJ1-1; TRBD1 agrees at 9 bases. The germline V gene encodes CDR1 KGHSH and CDR2 LQKENI. The CDR3 totals 15 residues. The V segment lost 3 bases and the J segment 5 bases; nucleotides outside the gene matches: 7. DNA for the CDR3: TGTGCCAGCTCACCCCAACAGGGGGCTCGGACTGAAGCTTTCTTT. Translating gives CASSPQQGARTEAFF.

The rearrangement links TRBV19 to TRBJ2-2; 7 bases map to TRBD2. Germline CDR1 and CDR2: LNHDA and SQIVND (reference sequence). The CDR3 spans 17 residues. The V and J ends lost 0 bases and 3 bases, in that order; junction bases with no gene match: 7. CDR3 region: CASSIDWGGSHTGELFF. CDR3 bases: TGTGCCAGTAGTATAGATTGGGGCGGGAGTCACACCGGGGAGCTGTTTTTT.

The chain employs TRBV27 and TRBJ1-1; D unresolved. The germline gives CDR1 MNHEY, CDR2 SMNVEV (reference sequence). With 5 bases removed from V and 3 bases from J, the gap between germline ends came to 10 bases. This CDR3 contains 13 residues. CDR3: CASSIARDTEAFF. In nucleotides, the CDR3 is TGTGCCAGCAGTATAGCGCGCGACACTGAAGCTTTCTTT.

The chain recombines TRBV5-1 with TRBJ2-7; TRBD2 is a possible D gene (7 bases). Germline V lookup: CDR1 SGHRS, CDR2 YFSETQ. Trimming left V 4 bases short and J 4 bases short, with 15 bases between. This CDR3 is 14 amino acids long. The CDR3: CASSNRGRAYEQYF. In nucleotides, the CDR3 is TGCGCCAGCAGCAATAGGGGGAGGGCATACGAGCAGTACTTC.